Presented here are 16 T cell receptor beta chains from one specimen sequenced in a study of blood T cell repertoires in COVID-19. Using immunoSEQ multiplex PCR, the repertoire was profiled, and TCRdb retains in-frame clones only, with some absent. Among 380,000 or so clones, over 75% were seen once, and the ten largest hold 1.3%. The sequencing input was PBMCs or T cells enriched from blood (not recorded which). Every receptor here comes from a man aged 25-45 years who had recovered from COVID-19.

In its sample, this clone was seen once. CDR3 bases: TGTGCCAGCAGGAGGGGCGGGGGGACCTATGGCTACACCTTC. As protein: CASRRGGGTYGYTF. J is TRBJ1-2 and V is TRBV6-5, with D perhaps matching TRBD1 (5 bases). The CDR3 spans 14 residues. V was cut by 6 bases and J by 4 bases, with 15 bases left in between. Germline values: CDR1 MNHEY, CDR2 SVGAGI.

The rearrangement uses TRBV4-3 and TRBJ2-1, with 7 bases identical to TRBD2. Germline-derived CDR1 and CDR2 are LGHNA and YSLEER. CDR3 length: 14 residues. V shed 0 bases and J 7 bases; nucleotides not matched to a gene: 3. The CDR3 is CASSQEGGGNEQFF. The CDR3 nucleotides are TGCGCCAGCAGCCAAGAGGGGGGAGGGAATGAGCAGTTCTTC.

The CDR3, as DNA: TGTGCCTGGAGTGTAGATCGGGGCTACGAGCAGTACTTC. Protein sequence: CAWSVDRGYEQYF. The chain couples TRBV30 to TRBJ2-7; TRBD2 might be the D (5 bases). V lost 0 bases to trimming and J lost 3 bases, with 9 bases between them. The germline gives CDR1 GTSNPN, CDR2 SVGIG (reference sequence). This CDR3 has 13 residues. Variable domain in full (rest from reference TRBV30 and TRBJ2-7): SQTIHQWPATLVQPVGSPLSLECTVEGTSNPNLYWYRQAAGRGLQLLFYSVGIGQISSEVPQNLSASRPQDRQFILSSKKLLLSDSGFYLCAWSVDRGYEQYFGPGTRLTVT.

The chain links TRBV30 to TRBJ2-1; 8 positions agree with TRBD1. V trimming: 8 bases; J trimming: 8 bases; junction bases outside the gene matches: 14. The CDR3 is 14 residues long. CDR1 and CDR2 (germline): GTSNPN, SVGIG (reference sequence). The DNA for the CDR3 is TGTGCCGGCGACAGGGGCCACTCTTCCTATGAGCAGTTCTTC. The encoded protein is CAGDRGHSSYEQFF.

CDR3 in amino acids: CATSRGVQGPYTGELFF. CDR3 DNA: TGTGCCACCAGCAGAGGGGTGCAGGGCCCGTACACCGGGGAGCTGTTTTTT. The rearrangement uses TRBV15 and TRBJ2-2; possible D gene TRBD1, 5 bases. The CDR3 totals 17 residues. Germline V gives CDR1 LNHNV, CDR2 YYDKDF (reference sequence). Trimming took off 1 base at V and 3 bases at J, with 15 bases between the two ends.

The V and J genes are TRBV19 and TRBJ2-3, with 8 nucleotides matching TRBD2. CDR1 and CDR2 (germline): LNHDA, SQIVND (reference sequence). V lost 11 bases, J lost 3 bases, and 10 bases stayed unmatched. The CDR3 runs to 14 residues. This chain's CDR3 is CASNVGLVTDTQYF. CDR3 in DNA: TGTGCCTCCAACGTGGGACTAGTTACAGATACGCAGTATTTT.

Only one count was recorded for this clone. The J gene is TRBJ1-6, the V gene TRBV11-2, with 10 nucleotides matching TRBD1. V lost 5 bases, J lost 7 bases, and 2 bases stayed unmatched. CDR3 length: 14 amino acids. CDR1 and CDR2 (germline): SGHAT, FQNNGV. The CDR3 region is CASSRGQGNSPLHF. The CDR3 nucleotides are TGTGCCAGCAGCAGGGGACAGGGGAATTCACCCCTCCACTTT.

The gene calls are TRBV5-8 and TRBJ2-5, with TRBD1 matching over 10 bases. After removal of 4 bases from V and 3 bases from J, the junction contained 9 bases not matched to a gene. The CDR3 spans 16 residues. In germline, CDR1 is SGHTS, CDR2 YDEGEE. CDR3 loop: CASSPGDRGAEETQYF. The CDR3 region has the DNA TGTGCCAGCAGCCCGGGGGACAGGGGCGCAGAAGAGACCCAGTACTTC.

The chain uses TRBV18 and TRBJ2-3; 7 nucleotides match TRBD2. The J segment lost 2 bases and the V segment lost 5 bases, leaving 4 bases of the junction unmatched. Germline loops: CDR1 KGHSH, CDR2 LQKENI. The CDR3 extends over 14 amino acids. The CDR3 reads CASSSGANTDTQYF. CDR3 in DNA: TGTGCCAGCTCAAGCGGGGCCAACACAGATACGCAGTATTTT.

V is TRBV6-5 and J is TRBJ2-7; 8 bases agree with TRBD2. The CDR3 covers 13 residues. The ends lost 4 bases at V and 8 bases at J; junction bases unmatched: 7. Germline assignment: CDR1 MNHEY and CDR2 SVGAGI. CDR3 in DNA: TGTGCCAGCAGTTCGACCGGGACTAGAAAGCAGTACTTC. Residues: CASSSTGTRKQYF.

This chain uses TRBV7-8 with TRBJ2-7; D possibly corresponds to TRBD1 (7 bases). This CDR3 is 15 amino acids long. In germline, CDR1 is SGHVS, CDR2 FQNEAQ. The V end lost 7 bases, the J end lost 1 base, and 17 bases lay between the germline ends. DNA of the CDR3: TGTGCCAGCACCACTCGGGCAGGGGGGTCCTACGAGCAGTACTTC. Protein product: CASTTRAGGSYEQYF.

The chain is built from TRBV18 and TRBJ1-1; D may be TRBD1 (5 bases). CDR1 and CDR2 from the germline V gene are KGHSH and LQKENI. V was clipped by 0 bases and J by 4 bases, with 12 bases between them. The CDR3 has 15 amino acids. The CDR3 sequence: CASSPPSGYGTEAFF. CDR3 DNA: TGTGCCAGCTCACCACCGTCAGGGTACGGCACTGAAGCTTTCTTT.

V is TRBV7-9 and J is TRBJ2-3; tentative D call: TRBD1 (8 bases). V was cut by 6 bases and J by 1 base, with 17 bases left in between. Germline V gene lookup returns CDR1 SEHNR and CDR2 FQNEAQ (reference sequence). The CDR3 has 16 residues. CDR3 residues: CASSPWTGRGTDTQYF. CDR3 in DNA: TGTGCCAGCAGTCCGTGGACAGGGAGGGGCACAGATACGCAGTATTTT.

This clone was seen a handful of times. As DNA, the CDR3 is TGTGCCAGCAGCCGAGGGGGGGACACAGATACGCAGTATTTT. This translates into CASSRGGDTDTQYF. The chain is built from TRBV3-1 (or the pseudogene TRBV3-2) and TRBJ2-3; TRBD2 is a possible D gene (7 bases). The CDR3 runs to 14 residues. CDR1 is LGHDT and CDR2 is YNNKEL in the germline V gene (reference sequence). With 4 bases removed from V and 2 bases from J, the gap between germline ends came to 10 bases.

V usage is TRBV2 and J usage is TRBJ1-3; D unresolved. CDR3 size: 12 residues. Germline V gene data show CDR1 as SNHLY and CDR2 as FYNNEI. V lost 8 bases to trimming and J lost 8 bases, with 13 bases between them. Here the CDR3 reads CASLERRDTIYF. The DNA for the CDR3 is TGTGCCAGCCTCGAGCGACGAGACACCATATATTTT.

This clone was found a few times. The V and J genes are TRBV20-1 and TRBJ1-1; a possible D gene is TRBD1 (6 bases). V was cut by 6 bases and J by 11 bases, with 16 bases left in between. CDR1 DFQATT and CDR2 SNEGSKA come from the germline V gene (reference sequence). The CDR3 length is 11 residues. The chain's CDR3 is CSAPTGGRAFF. DNA for the CDR3: TGCAGTGCCCCTACGGGGGGGCGGGCTTTCTTT.